One sample yielded the 27 T cell receptor beta chains listed below, sequenced in a study of beta chain features in type 1 diabetes. Expressed TCRB transcripts were sequenced after all isolated RNA was converted to cDNA. Method: immunoSEQ multiplex PCR; TCRdb's copy keeps in-frame clones and lacks some. The profile shows 160,000 or so clones, 7.5% to 10% of them singletons. Sequenced sample: central memory CD4+ T cells from blood. These receptors were collected from a woman under 30 in good health.

This clone was seen only a few times. The rearrangement links TRBV30 to TRBJ1-1, with 7 bases lining up with TRBD1. Trimming at V came to 2 bases and at J to 4 bases, leaving 10 bases not matched to a gene. Germline-derived CDR1 and CDR2 are GTSNPN and SVGIG (reference sequence). This CDR3 has 15 amino acids. CDR3 sequence: CAWSPRDRDSTEAFF. In DNA, the CDR3 is TGTGCCTGGAGTCCAAGAGACCGGGACAGCACTGAAGCTTTCTTT.

This sequence joins TRBV7-2 and TRBJ2-3; D possibly corresponds to TRBD2 (6 bases). V gave up 5 bases and J gave up 0 bases, with 12 bases separating them. Germline V gene lookup returns CDR1 SGHTA and CDR2 FQGNSA. There are 15 residues in the CDR3. This CDR3 is CASSLFGGSTDTQYF. CDR3 bases: TGTGCCAGCAGCCTCTTTGGGGGGAGCACAGATACGCAGTATTTT.

This clone came up many times. This chain connects TRBV2 to TRBJ2-1; 7 nucleotides align to TRBD2. CDR1 and CDR2 (germline): SNHLY, FYNNEI. Trimming took 6 bases from V and 6 from J; bases not matched to a gene: 11. The CDR3 extends over 15 amino acids. Written as DNA, the CDR3 is TGTGCCAGCAGGGGGAGGACTAGGTCCCTCAATGAGCAGTTCTTC. Translating it yields CASRGRTRSLNEQFF.

This clone was seen more than once but under ten times. This chain connects TRBV5-1 to TRBJ2-2; TRBD1 aligns across 8 bases. With 9 bases clipped from V and 7 bases from J, the junction kept 8 bases outside the gene matches. The germline gives CDR1 SGHRS, CDR2 YFSETQ. CDR3 length: 13 residues. CDR3 sequence: CATQGAQGGELFF. DNA for the CDR3: TGCGCCACCCAGGGGGCGCAAGGCGGGGAGCTGTTTTTT.

This clone was counted only a few times. This chain connects TRBV5-1 to TRBJ1-2, with D possibly TRBD1 on 5 matching bases. The germline V and J ends were trimmed by 2 bases and 4 bases, with 21 bases remaining between them. In germline, CDR1 is SGHRS, CDR2 YFSETQ. This CDR3 comprises 17 residues. CDR3 protein: CASSFSGGKGLSYGYTF. For the CDR3, the DNA is TGCGCCAGCAGCTTTTCGGGCGGTAAGGGGTTGAGCTATGGCTACACCTTC.

Remarks on this clone: Other DNA variants within this sample encode the same CDR3. The CDR3 here is CASSLQGDTEAFF. The CDR3 nucleotides are TGTGCCAGCAGCTTACAGGGGGACACTGAAGCTTTCTTT. The chain carries TRBV7-9 and TRBJ1-1; 7 bases match TRBD1. From germline, CDR1 is SEHNR and CDR2 FQNEAQ (reference sequence). This CDR3 is 13 amino acids long. V shed 2 bases and J 3 bases; nucleotides not matched to a gene: 0.

V gene TRBV29-1 combines with J gene TRBJ1-1; the D gene is possibly TRBD1 (5 bases). The ends were cut back, 4 bases at V and 5 bases at J, with 8 bases in the middle. The CDR3 extends over 11 amino acids. Per germline, CDR1 SQVTM and CDR2 ANQGSEA. This CDR3 reads CSVVPGTEAFF. For the CDR3, the DNA is TGCAGCGTTGTCCCAGGGACTGAAGCTTTCTTT.

In this sample, this clone turned up a few times. The chain is built from TRBV25-1 and TRBJ1-4, with unresolved D. Between the trimmed V and J ends, which lost 0 bases and 6 bases, there was a span of 11 bases. The length of the CDR3 is 15 residues. Germline loops: CDR1 MGHDK, CDR2 SYGVNS. CDR3 in DNA: TGTGCCAGCAGTGAATATTCCGACTATGATGAAAAACTGTTTTTT. It is translated as CASSEYSDYDEKLFF. The variable domain in full, completed from reference TRBV25-1 and TRBJ1-4, reads EADIYQTPRYLVIGTGKKITLECSQTMGHDKMYWYQQDPGMELHLIHYSYGVNSTEKGDLSSESTVSRIRTEHFPLTLESARPSHTSQYLCASSEYSDYDEKLFFGSGTQLSVL.

This chain uses TRBV7-9 with TRBJ2-7, with TRBD1 identical over 8 bases. J was trimmed by 0 bases and V by 5 bases; bases with no gene match: 6. Germline loops: CDR1 SEHNR, CDR2 FQNEAQ (reference sequence). The CDR3 loop spans 15 amino acids. In nucleotides, the CDR3 is TGTGCCAGCAGCCCCCGACAGGGGACCTCCTACGAGCAGTACTTC. Its translation is CASSPRQGTSYEQYF.

This clone was observed a handful of times. The rearrangement uses TRBV6-7 and TRBJ2-3, with 16 bases aligning to TRBD2. TRBV6-7 is reported as an ORF; its role is uncertain. The CDR3 is 19 residues long. V lost 5 bases to trimming and J lost 1 base; unmatched junction nucleotides: 9. CDR3 in DNA: TGTGCCAGCAGTCCTACCGGGACTAGCGGGGGGGATGGCACAGATACGCAGTATTTT. Protein product: CASSPTGTSGGDGTDTQYF.

The CDR3 region is CASSPLTGNTEAFF. The CDR3 nucleotides are TGTGCCAGCTCACCCCTTACCGGGAACACTGAAGCTTTCTTT. The rearrangement links TRBV18 to TRBJ1-1; D uncertain. V was shortened by 3 bases and J by 1 base, with 9 bases between the two germline ends. CDR1 and CDR2 from the germline V gene are KGHSH and LQKENI. This CDR3 has 14 residues.

V usage is TRBV4-1 and J usage is TRBJ2-3; 14 bases are a match to TRBD2. Germline trimming cut 5 bases from V and 5 bases from J; bases unmatched to any gene: 6. This CDR3 is built from 16 residues. Per the germline V gene, CDR1 is MGHRA and CDR2 is YSYEKL. The CDR3 region is CASSSGLAGAVDTQYF. The CDR3 bases are TGCGCCAGCAGCTCGGGACTAGCGGGAGCGGTAGATACGCAGTATTTT.

This clone has a handful of counts. This chain uses TRBV19 with TRBJ2-7; 9 bases map to TRBD1. J lost 2 bases, V lost 5 bases, and 10 bases had no gene match. Germline V lookup: CDR1 LNHDA, CDR2 SQIVND (reference sequence). The CDR3 runs to 16 residues. The CDR3 reads CASSGGTGRPPYEQYF. CDR3 bases: TGTGCCAGTAGTGGGGGGACAGGGCGTCCTCCCTACGAGCAGTACTTC.

The chain has TRBV9 and TRBJ2-1; 8 bases align to TRBD2. V lost 0 bases to trimming and J lost 7 bases; unmatched junction nucleotides: 6. This CDR3 spans 15 amino acids. Per germline, CDR1 SGDLS and CDR2 YYNGEE. In nucleotides, the CDR3 is TGTGCCAGCAGCGTAGGTGGCGGGGGGCCGAATGAGCAGTTCTTC. Its translation is CASSVGGGGPNEQFF.

This clone occurred many times. The V gene is TRBV7-2, the J gene TRBJ1-2, with D perhaps matching TRBD1 (6 bases). CDR1 is SGHTA and CDR2 is FQGNSA in the germline V gene. The CDR3 extends over 14 amino acids. V was cut by 4 bases and J by 8 bases, with 17 bases left in between. The CDR3 loop is CASSSGGLGRGYTF. The CDR3 DNA reads TGTGCCAGCAGCTCCGGGGGCCTCGGGAGGGGCTACACCTTC.

This clone was found a few times. V is TRBV4-2 and J is TRBJ2-5, with TRBD1 matching 9 bases. This CDR3 spans 15 amino acids. V lost 5 bases, J lost 5 bases, and 9 bases stayed unmatched. The germline gives CDR1 LGHNA, CDR2 YNFKEQ. CDR3 DNA sequence: TGTGCCAGCAGCTTGAACAGGGGGCTGCTGGAGACCCAGTACTTC. Translation gives CASSLNRGLLETQYF.

The chain combines TRBV7-2 with TRBJ1-2; no clear D gene. Germline V gene sequence: CDR1 SGHTA, CDR2 FQGNSA. V lost 3 bases to trimming and J lost 0 bases, with 5 bases between them. The CDR3 has 13 amino acids. In DNA, the CDR3 is TGTGCCAGCAGCTTCGGGGCTAACTATGGCTACACCTTC. Encoded protein: CASSFGANYGYTF.

The table lists this clone with a few counts. The chain combines TRBV2 with TRBJ2-1; 14 nucleotides align to TRBD2. The CDR3 runs 15 residues. V gave up 4 bases and J gave up 9 bases; unmatched junction bases: 5. Per germline, CDR1 SNHLY and CDR2 FYNNEI. The CDR3 bases are TGTGCCAGCAGTGGGGGACTAGCGGGAGTAACTGAGCAGTTCTTC. It specifies CASSGGLAGVTEQFF.

The chain employs TRBV18 and TRBJ2-5, with D possibly TRBD2 on 6 matching bases. Germline lookup yields CDR1 KGHSH and CDR2 LQKENI. This CDR3 has 15 amino acids. Trimming left V 2 bases short and J 2 bases short, with 12 bases between. The CDR3 sequence is CASSPFSGSQETQYF. DNA for the CDR3: TGTGCCAGCTCACCATTTAGCGGTTCACAAGAGACCCAGTACTTC.

The gene calls are TRBV9 and TRBJ2-1, with TRBD1 as a possible D gene (6 bases). The CDR3 length is 14 residues. Per the germline V gene, CDR1 is SGDLS and CDR2 is YYNGEE. Trimming took off 0 bases at V and 10 bases at J, with 14 bases between the two ends. CDR3 protein: CASSVGTPGTEQFF. The CDR3 region has the DNA TGTGCCAGCAGCGTAGGGACCCCCGGGACAGAGCAGTTCTTC. The variable domain in full, completed from reference TRBV9 and TRBJ2-1, reads DSGVTQTPKHLITATGQRVTLRCSPRSGDLSVYWYQQSLDQGLQFLIQYYNGEERAKGNILERFSAQQFPDLHSELNLSSLELGDSALYFCASSVGTPGTEQFFGPGTRLTVL.

This clone was seen a handful of times. The V gene is TRBV7-8, the J gene TRBJ2-3; D may be TRBD1 (6 bases). Germline values: CDR1 SGHVS, CDR2 FQNEAQ. Trimming removed 3 bases from V and 6 bases from J, with 13 bases in between. CDR3 length: 14 amino acids. Written as DNA, the CDR3 is TGTGCCAGCAGCTTCCAGCCAGGGGCCGATACGCAGTATTTT. Translating gives CASSFQPGADTQYF.

A few counts support this clone. The chain has TRBV4-2 and TRBJ1-3, with D possibly matching TRBD1 (5 bases). V gave up 2 bases and J gave up 4 bases, with 9 bases separating them. This CDR3 spans 14 amino acids. CDR1 is LGHNA and CDR2 is YNFKEQ in the germline V gene. The DNA for the CDR3 is TGTGCCAGCAGCCAATGGGCAGGGGGAAACACCATATATTTT. Its protein product is CASSQWAGGNTIYF.

The chain recombines TRBV30 with TRBJ1-5; 8 bases agree with TRBD1. This CDR3 region has 15 residues. The V gene's germline CDR1 is GTSNPN and CDR2 SVGIG (reference sequence). The junction had 10 bases not matched to a gene; V was cut back by 5 bases and J by 4 bases. CDR3 nucleotide sequence: TGTGCCTGGGCTGAAGGACAGGGCCTAAATCAGCCCCAGCATTTT. Protein product: CAWAEGQGLNQPQHF. The variable domain in full, with the rest retrieved from reference TRBV30 and TRBJ1-5, is SQTIHQWPATLVQPVGSPLSLECTVEGTSNPNLYWYRQAAGRGLQLLFYSVGIGQISSEVPQNLSASRPQDRQFILSSKKLLLSDSGFYLCAWAEGQGLNQPQHFGDGTRLSIL.

The rearrangement uses TRBV11-2 and TRBJ2-3; D is possibly TRBD2 (5 bases). Trimming shortened V by 6 bases and J by 1 base, and 11 bases separated the two germline ends. The germline V gene encodes CDR1 SGHAT and CDR2 FQNNGV. The CDR3 is 14 residues long. The CDR3 protein is CASRDAGGTDTQYF. CDR3 sequence (DNA): TGTGCCAGCAGAGACGCCGGGGGCACAGATACGCAGTATTTT.

This clone was detected a few times. The V call is TRBV28, the J call TRBJ2-5, with D possibly matching TRBD2 (5 bases). With 6 bases removed from V and 1 base from J, the gap between germline ends came to 18 bases. The CDR3 covers 16 residues. Germline V gene data show CDR1 as MDHEN and CDR2 as SYDVKM. This chain's CDR3 is CASSIRGAVAQETQYF. DNA for the CDR3: TGTGCCAGCAGCATCCGGGGAGCCGTCGCCCAAGAGACCCAGTACTTC.

This clone was seen at least ten times. V usage is TRBV4-3 and J usage is TRBJ1-4; 9 positions agree with TRBD1. The CDR3 loop spans 15 amino acids. V shed 3 bases and J 7 bases; nucleotides not matched to a gene: 6. CDR1 LGHNA and CDR2 YSLEER come from the germline V gene. CDR3 in amino acids: CASSQSGTGREKLFF. In DNA form, the CDR3 reads TGCGCCAGCAGCCAGTCCGGGACAGGGCGTGAAAAACTGTTTTTT.

The sample holds a few counts of this clone. The V and J genes are TRBV11-2 and TRBJ1-1, with TRBD1 identical over 8 bases. Germline V gene data show CDR1 as SGHAT and CDR2 as FQNNGV. Unmatched junction bases numbered 8, after V lost 4 bases and J lost 4 bases. This CDR3 spans 15 amino acids. As DNA, the CDR3 is TGTGCCAGCAGCTCTTATGGACAGGGTTTCACTGAAGCTTTCTTT. It specifies CASSSYGQGFTEAFF.